The following is a T cell receptor (beta chain) sequence with its context. The final CDR3 position lacks the conserved phenylalanine or tryptophan, pointing to a likely read error. Because the CDR3's place on the DNA is in doubt, the DNA is left out and the CDR3 is given as listed by TCRdb. TCRdb's copy holds only in-frame clones and misses some; the assay was immunoSEQ multiplex PCR. In the table there are 150,000 to 200,000 clones, about nine tenths of which are singletons. The source of the sample is a study of T cell responses to AZD1222 COVID-19 vaccine. The length of the CDR3 is 8 amino acids, counting both ends. Germline V gene data show CDR1 as SGHDT and CDR2 as YYEEEE.

The sample consisted of peripheral blood, taken on day 0 of AZD1222 vaccination. This TCR came from an adult in good health. The V call is TRBV5-6, the J call TRBJ1-4. This CDR3 reads CASSRRGI.